One sample yielded the 21 T cell receptor beta chains listed below, sequenced in a study of cytomegalovirus exposure and HLA in healthy donors. The primer mix had 60 Vbeta and 13 Jbeta primers. Sequenced by immunoSEQ multiplex PCR; TCRdb stores in-frame clones only, minus some. Here the sample spans roughly 120,000 clones, around 74% being singletons. Sequencing was done on a sample of PBMCs. All receptors derive from a woman aged 50 to 60 in good health and CMV-seropositive.

The V call is TRBV4-1, the J call TRBJ2-2, with 10 nucleotides matching TRBD1. V dropped 6 bases and J dropped 4; count of bases not matched to a gene: 8. This CDR3 region has 16 residues. Germline CDR1 is MGHRA and CDR2 is YSYEKL. The CDR3 DNA reads TGCGCCAGCAGTAGACAGGGGGCGCGGGTCACCGGGGAGCTGTTTTTT. It yields the protein CASSRQGARVTGELFF.

The chain has TRBV5-1 and TRBJ2-5, with 8 bases matching TRBD2. J was trimmed by 4 bases and V by 7 bases; bases with no gene match: 9. Germline V gene sequence: CDR1 SGHRS, CDR2 YFSETQ. This CDR3 comprises 14 residues. The DNA of the CDR3 is TGCGCCAGCTCTCTCGGGAGGGGCGGAGAGACCCAGTACTTC. Its protein is CASSLGRGGETQYF.

V and J are TRBV6-6 and TRBJ1-4; D ambiguous. CDR3 size: 16 residues. Germline V lookup: CDR1 MNHNY, CDR2 SVGAGI (reference sequence). V dropped 5 bases and J dropped 10 bases, with 23 bases sitting between them. CDR3 in amino acids: CASSLEGSTPGGKLFF. The CDR3 nucleotides are TGTGCCAGCAGTCTAGAAGGCTCGACGCCTGGAGGAAAACTGTTTTTT.

The chain couples TRBV4-1 to TRBJ2-1; tentative D call: TRBD2 (5 bases). Germline assignment: CDR1 MGHRA and CDR2 YSYEKL. V lost 1 base, J lost 0 bases, and 13 bases lay in between. The CDR3 contains 17 residues. The CDR3 here is CASSQVFVTSSYNEQFF. The CDR3 bases are TGCGCCAGCAGCCAAGTATTCGTCACTAGCTCCTACAATGAGCAGTTCTTC.

This chain links TRBV2 with TRBJ1-4, with D maybe TRBD1 (6 bases). Trimming took 7 bases from V and 7 from J, leaving 16 bases between them. The CDR3 has 14 residues. CDR1 and CDR2 from the germline V gene are SNHLY and FYNNEI. CDR3 residues: CASMAGTTGEKLFF. CDR3 sequence (DNA): TGTGCCAGCATGGCCGGGACAACAGGTGAAAAACTGTTTTTT.

This rearrangement joins TRBV23-1 to TRBJ2-5; TRBD1 agrees at 8 bases. TRBV23-1 is filed as an ORF, its function uncertain. The CDR3 sequence is 15 residues long. Trimming removed 8 bases from V and 5 bases from J; junction bases left unmatched: 13. CDR3 in amino acids: CASGEEQGARETQYF. As DNA, the CDR3 is TGCGCCAGCGGAGAGGAGCAGGGGGCTCGGGAGACCCAGTACTTC.

This clone occurred a few times. The chain joins TRBV7-2 to TRBJ1-6; 7 nucleotides align to TRBD1. This CDR3 has 15 residues. V lost 5 bases to trimming and J lost 0 bases; unmatched junction nucleotides: 1. Germline CDR1 SGHTA, CDR2 FQGNSA. In DNA, the CDR3 is TGTGCCAGCAGCGGGGACAGCTCCTATAATTCACCCCTCCACTTT. It codes for CASSGDSSYNSPLHF.

The chain joins TRBV5-4 to TRBJ1-3, with D unclear. Germline values: CDR1 SGHNT, CDR2 YYREEE (reference sequence). The CDR3 is made up of 14 amino acids. Trimming took 2 bases from V and 9 from J, leaving 15 bases between them. CDR3 in DNA: TGTGCCAGCAGCTTAGGTACACAGTCTACCACCATATATTTT. Translation: CASSLGTQSTTIYF.

This clone was recorded a few times. This chain joins TRBV19 and TRBJ1-6, with TRBD1 identical over 7 bases. V shed 2 bases, J shed 8 bases, and the junction held 3 bases outside the gene matches. Germline-derived CDR1 and CDR2 are LNHDA and SQIVND (reference sequence). The CDR3 loop spans 14 amino acids. CDR3 in DNA: TGTGCCAGTAGTATAACTACAGGGGATTCACCCCTCCACTTT. Translated: CASSITTGDSPLHF.

This clone was picked up a small number of times. The gene calls are TRBV5-4 and TRBJ2-7; the D is unclear. CDR1 and CDR2 (germline): SGHNT, YYREEE (reference sequence). The CDR3 length is 11 residues. With 3 bases removed from V and 3 bases from J, the gap between germline ends came to 4 bases. The CDR3 loop reads CASSSVYEQYF. The CDR3 nucleotides are TGTGCCAGCAGCTCCGTCTACGAGCAGTACTTC. The full variable domain, with the rest looked up from reference TRBV5-4 and TRBJ2-7, is ETGVTQSPTHLIKTRGQQVTLRCSSQSGHNTVSWYQQALGQGPQFIFQYYREEENGRGNFPPRFSGLQFPNYSSELNVNALELDDSALYLCASSSVYEQYFGPGTRLTVT.

The chain is built from TRBV18 and TRBJ2-1; D gene unclear. The ends were cut back, 2 bases at V and 4 bases at J, with 12 bases in the middle. Germline CDR1 and CDR2: KGHSH and LQKENI. The CDR3 spans 15 residues. The CDR3 spells CASSPGTIGYNEQFF. The DNA for the CDR3 is TGTGCCAGCTCACCAGGTACGATCGGTTACAATGAGCAGTTCTTC.

V usage is TRBV27 and J usage is TRBJ2-7, with no clear D. From germline, CDR1 is MNHEY and CDR2 SMNVEV (reference sequence). V lost 0 bases, J lost 0 bases, and 6 bases lay in between. The CDR3 totals 14 residues. CDR3 sequence reads: CASSLSEISYEQYF. In DNA form, the CDR3 reads TGTGCCAGCAGTTTATCAGAGATCTCCTACGAGCAGTACTTC.

The gene calls are TRBV18 and TRBJ1-5; D remains unclear. Per the germline V gene, CDR1 is KGHSH and CDR2 is LQKENI. The CDR3 loop spans 14 amino acids. Trimming shortened V by 3 bases and J by 0 bases, and 6 bases separated the two germline ends. The CDR3: CASSPPYSNQPQHF. The DNA of the CDR3 is TGTGCCAGCTCACCCCCGTATAGCAATCAGCCCCAGCATTTT.

V gene TRBV30 combines with J gene TRBJ1-2, with TRBD1 matching 7 bases. The CDR3 spans 15 residues. Trimming took 2 bases from V and 2 from J; bases not matched to a gene: 8. Looked up from germline, CDR1 is GTSNPN and CDR2 is SVGIG (reference sequence). The CDR3 bases are TGTGCCTGGAGTTTTGGAGCAGGGGGAAACTATGGCTACACCTTC. Protein sequence: CAWSFGAGGNYGYTF.

The rearrangement uses TRBV27 and TRBJ1-6; a possible D gene is TRBD1 (6 bases). CDR3 size: 14 residues. Germline V gene lookup returns CDR1 MNHEY and CDR2 SMNVEV (reference sequence). The V end was cut by 5 bases, the J end by 7 bases, with 12 bases between. Here the CDR3 DNA reads TGTGCCAGCAGTAACAGGGTTTCGAATTCACCCCTCCACTTT. Translation gives CASSNRVSNSPLHF.

This rearrangement joins TRBV12-5 to TRBJ1-1; 7 bases are shared with TRBD1. The CDR3 is 16 amino acids. CDR1 is LGHNT, CDR2 FRNRAP, per germline. V was pared by 7 bases and J by 0 bases, with 11 bases of the junction left unmatched. CDR3 protein: CASAPDRVMMNTEAFF. The CDR3 DNA follows: TGTGCTAGTGCCCCCGACAGGGTAATGATGAACACTGAAGCTTTCTTT.

V gene TRBV28 combines with J gene TRBJ2-3; 8 bases fit TRBD2. The ends lost 7 bases at V and 6 bases at J; junction bases unmatched: 12. Germline-derived CDR1 and CDR2 are MDHEN and SYDVKM. The length of the CDR3 is 15 residues. The chain's CDR3 is CASTTFGGARDTQYF. The CDR3 coding sequence is TGTGCCAGCACCACTTTCGGGGGGGCTCGGGATACGCAGTATTTT.

This clone came up a few times. V and J are TRBV30 and TRBJ1-5; D is possibly TRBD1 (6 bases). V lost 5 bases and J 3 bases, leaving 14 bases between the germline ends. The germline gives CDR1 GTSNPN, CDR2 SVGIG (reference sequence). The CDR3 has 14 residues. The CDR3: CAWARDTFNQPQHF. CDR3 sequence (DNA): TGTGCCTGGGCCCGGGACACGTTCAATCAGCCCCAGCATTTT. The full variable domain, in which reference TRBV30 and TRBJ1-5 provide the parts outside the CDR3, is SQTIHQWPATLVQPVGSPLSLECTVEGTSNPNLYWYRQAAGRGLQLLFYSVGIGQISSEVPQNLSASRPQDRQFILSSKKLLLSDSGFYLCAWARDTFNQPQHFGDGTRLSIL.

CDR3 loop: CASSLSRYNEQFF. The DNA of the CDR3 is TGTGCCAGCAGCTTAAGCAGGTACAATGAGCAGTTCTTC. The chain has TRBV11-2 and TRBJ2-1; D is ambiguous. In germline, CDR1 is SGHAT, CDR2 FQNNGV. Trimming cost V 2 bases and J 4 bases, with 6 bases left between them. The CDR3 has 13 amino acids.

The chain has TRBV6-4 and TRBJ2-7, with TRBD1 matching over 7 bases. The germline V gene has CDR1 MRHNA and CDR2 SNTAGT. The V and J ends lost 8 bases and 2 bases, in that order; junction bases with no gene match: 9. This CDR3 region has 14 residues. The CDR3 sequence: CASLFRDRAYEQYF. The CDR3 coding sequence is TGTGCCAGCCTATTCCGGGACAGAGCCTACGAGCAGTACTTC.

CDR3 coding DNA: TGCAGCGGGGCCTCGGACTACGAGCAGTACTTC. Encoded protein: CSGASDYEQYF. The rearrangement uses TRBV29-1 and TRBJ2-7; D call uncertain. The germline V gene encodes CDR1 SQVTM and CDR2 ANQGSEA. Trimming took off 7 bases at V and 3 bases at J, with 10 bases between the two ends. The CDR3 consists of 11 residues.